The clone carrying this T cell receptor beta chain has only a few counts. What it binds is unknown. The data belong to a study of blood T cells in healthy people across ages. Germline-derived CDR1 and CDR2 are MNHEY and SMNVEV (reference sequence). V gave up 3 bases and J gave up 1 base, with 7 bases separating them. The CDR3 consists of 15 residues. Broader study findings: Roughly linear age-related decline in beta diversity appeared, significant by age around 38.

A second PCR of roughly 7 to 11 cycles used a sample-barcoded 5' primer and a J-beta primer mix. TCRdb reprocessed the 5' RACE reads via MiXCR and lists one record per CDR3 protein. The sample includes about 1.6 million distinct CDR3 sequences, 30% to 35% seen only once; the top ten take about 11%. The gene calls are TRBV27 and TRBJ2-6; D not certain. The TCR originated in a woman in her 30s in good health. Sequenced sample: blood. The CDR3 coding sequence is TGTGCCAGCAGTTTCCAGAGGTCTGGGGCCAACGTCCTGACTTTC. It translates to CASSFQRSGANVLTF.